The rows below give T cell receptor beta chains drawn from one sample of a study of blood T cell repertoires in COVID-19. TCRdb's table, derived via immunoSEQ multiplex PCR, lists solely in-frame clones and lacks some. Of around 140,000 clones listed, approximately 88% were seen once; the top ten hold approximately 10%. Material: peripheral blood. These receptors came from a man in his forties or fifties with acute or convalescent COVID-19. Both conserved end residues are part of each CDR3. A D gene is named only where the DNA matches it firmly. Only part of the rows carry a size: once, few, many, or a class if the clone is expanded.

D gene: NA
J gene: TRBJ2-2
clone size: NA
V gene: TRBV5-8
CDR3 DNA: TGTGCCAGCAGCTCCAGACAGGCCAAAAACACCGGGGAGCTGTTTTTT
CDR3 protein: CASSSRQAKNTGELFF

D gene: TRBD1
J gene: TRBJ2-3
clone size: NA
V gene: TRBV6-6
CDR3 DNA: TGTGCCAGCAGTAAAGGACAGGTTGCAGATACGCAGTATTTT
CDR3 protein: CASSKGQVADTQYF

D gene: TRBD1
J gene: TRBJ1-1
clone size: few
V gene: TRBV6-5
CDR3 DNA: TGTGCCAGCAGTCTAGATTGGGACAGGGAAGCTGAAGCTTTCTTT
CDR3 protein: CASSLDWDREAEAFF

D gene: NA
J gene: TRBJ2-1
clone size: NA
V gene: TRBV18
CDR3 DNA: TGTGCCAGCTCACCCACCAGCTCGGGCTCCTACAATGAGCAGTTCTTC
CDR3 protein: CASSPTSSGSYNEQFF

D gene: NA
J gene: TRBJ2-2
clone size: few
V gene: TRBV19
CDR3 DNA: TGTGCCAGTAGTAAATGGGAGAGAGGGGAGCTGTTTTTT
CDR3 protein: CASSKWERGELFF

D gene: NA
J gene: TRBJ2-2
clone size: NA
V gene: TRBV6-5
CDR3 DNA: TGTGCCAGCCCGACTTATCCCGGGGAGCTGTTTTTT
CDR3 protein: CASPTYPGELFF

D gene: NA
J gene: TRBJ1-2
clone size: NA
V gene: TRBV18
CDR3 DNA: TGTGCCAGCTCACCACGGGCTATACAGGGTTTTAACTATGGCTACACCTTC
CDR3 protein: CASSPRAIQGFNYGYTF

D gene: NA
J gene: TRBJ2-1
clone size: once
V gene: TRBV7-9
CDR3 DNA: TGTGCCAGCAGCTTGGGGGCCGGGGAGTTGTCCTACAATGAGCAGTTCTTC
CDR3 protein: CASSLGAGELSYNEQFF

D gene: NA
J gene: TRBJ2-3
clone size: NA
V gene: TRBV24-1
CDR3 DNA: TGTGCCACCAGTGACGTAGCGGTAAGCACAGATACGCAGTATTTT
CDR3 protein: CATSDVAVSTDTQYF

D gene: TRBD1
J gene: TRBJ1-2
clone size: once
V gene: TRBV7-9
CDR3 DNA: TGTGCCAGCAGCCCCGCAGGACAGGTCCTATTCTATGGCTACACCTTC
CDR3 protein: CASSPAGQVLFYGYTF

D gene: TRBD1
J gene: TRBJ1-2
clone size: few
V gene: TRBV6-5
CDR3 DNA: TGTGCCAGCAGAAGGACAGGGGCCAACTATGGCTACACCTTC
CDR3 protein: CASRRTGANYGYTF

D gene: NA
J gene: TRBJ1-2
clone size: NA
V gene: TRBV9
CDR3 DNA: TGTGCCAGCAGCGTAGGAGCGGAGTATAACTATGGCTACACCTTC
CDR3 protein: CASSVGAEYNYGYTF

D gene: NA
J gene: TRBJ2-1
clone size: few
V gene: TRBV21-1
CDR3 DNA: TGTGCCAGCAGCAAAGGGGCCGACGGAAGCTCCTACAATGAGCAGTTCTTC
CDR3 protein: CASSKGADGSSYNEQFF

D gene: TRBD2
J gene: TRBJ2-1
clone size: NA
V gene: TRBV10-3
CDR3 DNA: TGTGCCATCAGTGGGGTAGCGGGGGCCTCCTACAATGAGCAGTTCTTC
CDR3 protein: CAISGVAGASYNEQFF

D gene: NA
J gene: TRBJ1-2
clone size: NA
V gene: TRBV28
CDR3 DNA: TGTGCCAGCAGTTTATTCCCCAGGGGCCCAGGAGGCTACACCTTC
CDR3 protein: CASSLFPRGPGGYTF

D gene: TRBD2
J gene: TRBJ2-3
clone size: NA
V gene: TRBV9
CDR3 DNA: TGTGCCAGCAGCCCCCTAGCGGGGGGCACAGATACGCAGTATTTT
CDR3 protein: CASSPLAGGTDTQYF

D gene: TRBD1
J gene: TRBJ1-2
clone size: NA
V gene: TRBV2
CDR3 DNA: TGTGCCAGCAGTACCCGACAGGGGAGCCATGGCTACACCTTC
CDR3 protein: CASSTRQGSHGYTF

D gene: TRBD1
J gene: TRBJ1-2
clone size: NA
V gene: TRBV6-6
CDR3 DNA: TGTGCCAGCACCGTACCGGGACAGGTTGACGGCTACACCTTC
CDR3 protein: CASTVPGQVDGYTF

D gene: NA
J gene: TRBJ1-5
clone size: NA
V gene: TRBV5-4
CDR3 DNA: TGTGCCAGCAGCCGGGGGGAGGGCCAGCCCCAGCATTTT
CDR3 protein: CASSRGEGQPQHF

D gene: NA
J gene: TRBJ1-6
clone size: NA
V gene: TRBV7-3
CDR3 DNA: TGTGCCAGCAGCTTAGATGCAGGCGTCAATTCACCCCTCCACTTT
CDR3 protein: CASSLDAGVNSPLHF

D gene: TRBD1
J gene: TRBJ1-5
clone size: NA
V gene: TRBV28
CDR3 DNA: TGTGCCAGCAGTTTCGGTTCAACCGGGACAGGCCTCAATCAGCCCCAGCATTTT
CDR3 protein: CASSFGSTGTGLNQPQHF

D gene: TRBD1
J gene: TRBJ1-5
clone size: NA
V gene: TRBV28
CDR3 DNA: TGTGCCAGCAGAGACAGGGGGTATGTGGGCAATCAGCCCCAGCATTTT
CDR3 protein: CASRDRGYVGNQPQHF

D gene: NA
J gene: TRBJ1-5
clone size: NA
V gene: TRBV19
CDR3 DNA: TGTGCCAGTACCTTAGGGTCAGGGGGCAATCAGCCCCAGCATTTT
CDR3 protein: CASTLGSGGNQPQHF

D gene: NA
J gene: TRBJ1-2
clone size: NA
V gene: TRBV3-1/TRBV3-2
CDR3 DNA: TGTGCCAGCAGCCAGAGACAGGCAGCTAACTATGGCTACACCTTC
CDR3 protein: CASSQRQAANYGYTF

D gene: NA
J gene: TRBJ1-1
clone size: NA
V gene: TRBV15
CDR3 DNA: TGTGCCACCAGCAGAGATCTAGGTTCTGAAGCTTTCTTT
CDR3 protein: CATSRDLGSEAFF

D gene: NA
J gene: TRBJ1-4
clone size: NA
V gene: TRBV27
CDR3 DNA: TGTGCCAGCAGTTTAACGGTCAGGGGTCCTCCTAATGAAAAACTGTTTTTT
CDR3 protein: CASSLTVRGPPNEKLFF

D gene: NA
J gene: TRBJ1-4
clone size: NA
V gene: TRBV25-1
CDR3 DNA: TGTGCCAGCAGTGTAACCGCGGGACGATTGGTAAAACTGTTTTTT
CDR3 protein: CASSVTAGRLVKLFF

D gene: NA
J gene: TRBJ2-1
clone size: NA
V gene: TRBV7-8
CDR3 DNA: TGTGCCAGCAGCCTATCCCGGGGGATTGTGGGTCTTACAAATGTCGGCTCCTACAATGAGCAGTTCTTC
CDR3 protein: CASSLSRGIVGLTNVGSYNEQFF

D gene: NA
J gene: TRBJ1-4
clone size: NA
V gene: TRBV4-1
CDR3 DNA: TGCGCCAGCAGCCGACTGACAGGTCCGAATGAAAAACTGTTTTTT
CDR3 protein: CASSRLTGPNEKLFF

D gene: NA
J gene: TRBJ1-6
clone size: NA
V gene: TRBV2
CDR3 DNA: TGTGCCAGCAGACCGGGATCCTATAATTCACCCCTCCACTTT
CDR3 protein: CASRPGSYNSPLHF

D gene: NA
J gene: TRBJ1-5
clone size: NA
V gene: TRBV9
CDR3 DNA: TGTGCCAGCAGCGTAGGCCGAGATCAGCCCCAGCATTTT
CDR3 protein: CASSVGRDQPQHF

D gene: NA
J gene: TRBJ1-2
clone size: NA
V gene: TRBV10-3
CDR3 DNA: TGTGCCATCAGTGAGTCGAGTCGGTCCGAGGGCTACACCTTC
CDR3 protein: CAISESSRSEGYTF

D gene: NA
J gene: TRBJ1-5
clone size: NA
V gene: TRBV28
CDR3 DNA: TGTGCCAGCAGAAGAGAGCAGGGCAATCAGCCCCAGCATTTT
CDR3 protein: CASRREQGNQPQHF

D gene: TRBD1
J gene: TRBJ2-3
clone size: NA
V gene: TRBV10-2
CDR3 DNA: TGCGCCCTCACCAGGGGGACGTTCACAGATACGCAGTATTTT
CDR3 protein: CALTRGTFTDTQYF

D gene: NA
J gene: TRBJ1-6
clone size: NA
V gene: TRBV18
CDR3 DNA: TGTGCCAGCTCACCCAGAACAGGAGGGGATTCACCCCTCCACTTT
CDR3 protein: CASSPRTGGDSPLHF

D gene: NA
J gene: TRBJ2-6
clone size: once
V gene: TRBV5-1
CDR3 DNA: TGCGCCAGCAGCTTGACAACAGCTGGGGCCAACGTCCTGACTTTC
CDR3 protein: CASSLTTAGANVLTF

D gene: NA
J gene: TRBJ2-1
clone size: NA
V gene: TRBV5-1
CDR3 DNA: TGCGCCAGCAGCTTGTGGTATAGTTCCTACAATGAGCAGTTCTTC
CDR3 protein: CASSLWYSSYNEQFF

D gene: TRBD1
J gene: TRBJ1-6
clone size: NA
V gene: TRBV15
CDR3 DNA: TGTGCCACCAGCGGAGGGGACAGCTATTCACCCCTCCACTTT
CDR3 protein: CATSGGDSYSPLHF

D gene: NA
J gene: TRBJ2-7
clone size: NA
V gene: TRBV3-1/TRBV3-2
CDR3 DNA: TGTGCCAGCAGCCAAGTGTACGGGGGATCCTACGAGCAGTACTTC
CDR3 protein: CASSQVYGGSYEQYF

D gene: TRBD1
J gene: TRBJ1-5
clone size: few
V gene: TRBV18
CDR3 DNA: TGTGCCAGCTCGCTACAGGGGTCGGACAATCAGCCCCAGCATTTT
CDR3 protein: CASSLQGSDNQPQHF

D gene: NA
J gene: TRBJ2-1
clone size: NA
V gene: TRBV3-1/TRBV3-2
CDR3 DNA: TGTGCCAGCAGCGAAGGAGGGTTTTCCTACAATGAGCAGTTCTTC
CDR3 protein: CASSEGGFSYNEQFF